A single sample gave rise to the 20 T cell receptor beta chains below, sequenced in a study of blood T cell repertoires in COVID-19. Method: immunoSEQ multiplex PCR; TCRdb's copy keeps in-frame clones and lacks some. The repertoire has about 90,000 clones, roughly 78% of them found once; the top ten carry about a tenth. The specimen was peripheral blood. Source of these receptors: a woman in her 70s with acute or convalescent COVID-19.

This CDR3 is CASLHISTLNTGELFF. The CDR3 DNA reads as TGTGCCAGCCTCCACATAAGTACCCTGAACACCGGGGAGCTGTTTTTT. The V and J genes are TRBV27 and TRBJ2-2; D not certain. The germline V and J ends were trimmed by 8 bases and 1 base, with 17 bases remaining between them. The CDR3 sequence is 16 residues long. Germline V gene data show CDR1 as MNHEY and CDR2 as SMNVEV (reference sequence).

The V and J genes are TRBV7-9 and TRBJ1-5; D may be TRBD1 (6 bases). Trimming stripped 5 bases from V and 2 bases from J, with 19 bases between. The CDR3 loop spans 17 amino acids. CDR1 is SEHNR, CDR2 FQNEAQ, per germline (reference sequence). For the CDR3, the DNA is TGTGCCAGCAGCCCAATCCAGGGGAATTGGCGCAATCAGCCCCAGCATTTT. It yields the protein CASSPIQGNWRNQPQHF. The complete variable domain, with remaining parts taken from reference TRBV7-9 and TRBJ1-5, reads DTGVSQNPRHKITKRGQNVTFRCDPISEHNRLYWYRQTLGQGPEFLTYFQNEAQLEKSRLLSDRFSAERPKGSFSTLEIQRTEQGDSAMYLCASSPIQGNWRNQPQHFGDGTRLSIL.

This clone was detected ten times or more. This chain connects TRBV7-9 to TRBJ2-1; D ambiguous. The CDR3 covers 14 residues. In germline, CDR1 is SEHNR, CDR2 FQNEAQ (reference sequence). Trimming stripped 11 bases from V and 0 bases from J, with 14 bases between. DNA for the CDR3: TGTGCCGGAGAGACTCCACCCTCCTACAATGAGCAGTTCTTC. Protein sequence: CAGETPPSYNEQFF.

This clone was counted between two and nine times. The chain recombines TRBV7-9 with TRBJ1-1; D is ambiguous. Trimming took 5 bases from V and 3 from J, leaving 13 bases between them. The CDR3 totals 14 residues. Germline CDR1 is SEHNR and CDR2 is FQNEAQ (reference sequence). As DNA, the CDR3 is TGTGCCAGCAGCCGACGGGAGGGTTACACTGAAGCTTTCTTT. Translated: CASSRREGYTEAFF.

This clone is a singleton in its sample. The genes are TRBV5-1 and TRBJ2-3, with TRBD2 matching over 8 bases. The V gene end was trimmed by 3 bases and the J gene end by 1 base; junction bases not matched to a gene: 4. In germline, CDR1 is SGHRS, CDR2 YFSETQ. The CDR3 spans 15 residues. The CDR3 loop is CASSSRAGGTDTQYF. DNA for the CDR3: TGCGCCAGCAGCTCGAGAGCGGGGGGCACAGATACGCAGTATTTT. Full variable domain (rest looked up from reference TRBV5-1 and TRBJ2-3): KAGVTQTPRYLIKTRGQQVTLSCSPISGHRSVSWYQQTPGQGLQFLFEYFSETQRNKGNFPGRFSGRQFSNSRSEMNVSTLELGDSALYLCASSSRAGGTDTQYFGPGTRLTVL.

The chain couples TRBV4-3 to TRBJ1-2; TRBD1 might be the D (5 bases). The V and J ends lost 4 bases and 2 bases respectively, with 14 bases between them. This CDR3 region has 15 residues. CDR1 and CDR2 (germline): LGHNA, YSLEER. The DNA for the CDR3 is TGCGCCAGCAGCCCCCGAGGGGACTCAAACTATGGCTACACCTTC. This sequence encodes CASSPRGDSNYGYTF.

V gene TRBV3-1 (or the pseudogene TRBV3-2) combines with J gene TRBJ2-5; D is uncertain. This CDR3 is 13 amino acids long. Deletions cut 3 bases from V and 7 bases from J, with 12 bases between. The germline CDR1 and CDR2 sequences are LGHDT and YNNKEL (reference sequence). CDR3 in amino acids: CASSQGSGRTQYF. DNA for the CDR3: TGTGCCAGCAGCCAGGGCAGTGGTCGGACCCAGTACTTC.

The CDR3 is CATSVPQGATDTQYF. Written as DNA, the CDR3 is TGTGCCACCAGTGTCCCACAGGGGGCCACAGATACGCAGTATTTT. The chain couples TRBV24-1 to TRBJ2-3; 9 bases map to TRBD1. Germline CDR1 and CDR2: KGHDR and SFDVKD. The CDR3 consists of 15 residues. The V and J ends lost 5 bases and 2 bases, in that order; junction bases with no gene match: 4.

This chain uses TRBV18 with TRBJ2-1; 10 nucleotides agree with TRBD2. V lost 1 base to trimming and J lost 0 bases; unmatched junction nucleotides: 9. The CDR3 has 19 amino acids. Germline lookup yields CDR1 KGHSH and CDR2 LQKENI. CDR3 in amino acids: CASSPLAGGLPSSYNEQFF. DNA for the CDR3: TGTGCCAGCTCACCACTAGCGGGGGGACTTCCCAGCTCCTACAATGAGCAGTTCTTC.

The DNA of the CDR3 is TGTGCCAGCAGCAGGGGGGGCAGTAAGGGCTACGAGCAGTACTTC. This sequence encodes CASSRGGSKGYEQYF. The V and J genes are TRBV21-1 and TRBJ2-7; the listed D gene, TRBD2, was not tested against the DNA. TRBV21-1 is noted as a pseudogene. The CDR3 length is 15 residues.

Note on this clone: Germline and junction disagree at one end, which may indicate a read error. This rearrangement joins TRBV19 to TRBJ2-1; 10 bases are shared with TRBD2. There are 18 residues in the CDR3. Looked up from germline, CDR1 is LNHDA and CDR2 is SQIVND (reference sequence). CDR3 sequence reads: CASSRASGRAQAYNGQFF. CDR3 coding DNA: TGTGCCAGTAGTCGGGCAAGCGGGAGGGCCCAGGCCTACAATGGGCAGTTCTTC.

The chain links TRBV3-1 (or the pseudogene TRBV3-2) to TRBJ2-3, with 7 bases that match TRBD2. V lost 0 bases and J lost 7; bases outside the gene matches: 10. This CDR3 spans 16 amino acids. Germline lookup yields CDR1 LGHDT and CDR2 YNNKEL (reference sequence). The CDR3 loop reads CASSQDMGGSSNTQYF. CDR3 in DNA: TGTGCCAGCAGCCAAGATATGGGGGGGTCGTCAAATACGCAGTATTTT.

The chain is built from TRBV6-2 or TRBV6-3 and TRBJ2-5; 10 nucleotides match TRBD2. Germline assignment: CDR1 MNHEY and CDR2 SVGEGT. This CDR3 is 15 amino acids long. V shed 4 bases, J shed 5 bases, and the junction held 7 bases outside the gene matches. CDR3 sequence: CASSWLAAGGETQYF. CDR3 nucleotide sequence: TGTGCCAGCAGTTGGCTAGCAGCGGGGGGGGAGACCCAGTACTTC.

This clone has more than one count but fewer than ten. V is TRBV19 and J is TRBJ1-2, with TRBD1 matching over 9 bases. This CDR3 is built from 15 residues. The V gene end was trimmed by 3 bases and the J gene end by 7 bases; junction bases not matched to a gene: 9. Germline lookup yields CDR1 LNHDA and CDR2 SQIVND (reference sequence). CDR3: CASSILGTGMFGYTF. The CDR3 DNA follows: TGTGCCAGTAGTATTCTTGGGACAGGGATGTTTGGCTACACCTTC.

The chain links TRBV28 to TRBJ1-6, with 8 bases aligning to TRBD1. V dropped 6 bases and J dropped 2; count of bases not matched to a gene: 15. This CDR3 region has 19 residues. CDR1 is MDHEN and CDR2 is SYDVKM in the germline V gene. The CDR3 spells CASSHPARGRRTYNSPLHF. CDR3 sequence (DNA): TGTGCCAGCAGCCACCCCGCCAGGGGGCGAAGGACCTATAATTCACCCCTCCACTTT.

CDR3 protein: CSVVSGFHNEQFF. The CDR3, as DNA: TGCAGCGTTGTCTCAGGGTTCCACAATGAGCAGTTCTTC. This chain links TRBV29-1 with TRBJ2-1, with D possibly being TRBD1 (5 bases). V was clipped by 4 bases and J by 5 bases, with 12 bases between them. Germline assignment: CDR1 SQVTM and CDR2 ANQGSEA. The CDR3 consists of 13 residues.

This chain uses TRBV2 with TRBJ1-1, with D tentatively TRBD1 (6 bases). Germline CDR1 reads SNHLY; CDR2 reads FYNNEI. Trimming shortened V by 6 bases and J by 4 bases, and 18 bases separated the two germline ends. The CDR3 loop spans 15 amino acids. The CDR3: CASRPSGGFGTEAFF. CDR3 DNA: TGTGCCAGCAGGCCCAGCGGGGGCTTTGGCACTGAAGCTTTCTTT. The full variable domain, in which reference TRBV2 and TRBJ1-1 provide the parts outside the CDR3, is EPEVTQTPSHQVTQMGQEVILRCVPISNHLYFYWYRQILGQKVEFLVSFYNNEISEKSEIFDDQFSVERPDGSNFTLKIRSTKLEDSAMYFCASRPSGGFGTEAFFGQGTRLTVV.

The chain uses TRBV2 and TRBJ2-7; TRBD1 aligns across 7 bases. The CDR3 covers 18 residues. Germline-derived CDR1 and CDR2 are SNHLY and FYNNEI. V lost 1 base and J lost 2; bases outside the gene matches: 14. CDR3 bases: TGTGCCAGCAGTGAAGTCCACAGGGGTCGACTTTCCCCCTACGAGCAGTACTTC. It specifies CASSEVHRGRLSPYEQYF.

The rearrangement links TRBV18 to TRBJ1-1, with unresolved D. The V gene lost 5 bases and the J gene lost 3 bases, with 10 bases spanning the gap. From germline, CDR1 is KGHSH and CDR2 LQKENI. The CDR3 runs 13 residues. CDR3 in amino acids: CASSAMRDTEAFF. DNA of the CDR3: TGTGCCAGCTCAGCGATGAGGGACACTGAAGCTTTCTTT.

The J gene is TRBJ1-6, the V gene TRBV5-1, with 7 bases lining up with TRBD1. CDR1 and CDR2 (germline): SGHRS, YFSETQ. The J segment lost 7 bases and the V segment lost 4 bases, leaving 11 bases of the junction unmatched. CDR3 length: 16 amino acids. In DNA, the CDR3 is TGCGCCAGCAGCCGCCGGGACAGCACTTCGAATTCACCCCTCCACTTT. Translation gives CASSRRDSTSNSPLHF.